These 21 T cell receptor beta chains were sequenced from one sample in a study of shared clonotypes between healthy human individuals. The table came from immunoSEQ multiplex PCR; TCRdb's copy has only in-frame clones and leaves some out. Of about 2.1 million clones listed, roughly 95% are singletons. CD45RO-negative cells were positively selected for CCR7, leaving out terminally differentiated effector memory CD45RA+ cells. The sample was naive CD8+ T cells from PBMCs. The receptor set was obtained from a man younger than 35 in good health. Some clones in this sample may be carry-over from other donors' samples.

This clone has only one observation. The V call is TRBV7-9, the J call TRBJ2-1, with 7 bases matching TRBD2. J lost 0 bases, V lost 5 bases, and 7 bases had no gene match. There are 16 residues in the CDR3. Germline V gives CDR1 SEHNR, CDR2 FQNEAQ (reference sequence). The DNA of the CDR3 is TGTGCCAGCAGCAGCGGAGCGGGGTTCTCCTACAATGAGCAGTTCTTC. Protein: CASSSGAGFSYNEQFF. Using reference TRBV7-9 and TRBJ2-1 for the parts outside the CDR3, the full variable domain is DTGVSQNPRHKITKRGQNVTFRCDPISEHNRLYWYRQTLGQGPEFLTYFQNEAQLEKSRLLSDRFSAERPKGSFSTLEIQRTEQGDSAMYLCASSSGAGFSYNEQFFGPGTRLTVL.

This clone is a singleton in its sample. The genes are TRBV7-9 and TRBJ2-3; 10 bases align to TRBD2. This CDR3 spans 17 amino acids. Trimming removed 6 bases from V and 5 bases from J; junction bases left unmatched: 14. Germline-derived CDR1 and CDR2 are SEHNR and FQNEAQ (reference sequence). The CDR3 here is CASRLTGLAGVKDTQYF. The DNA of the CDR3 is TGTGCCAGCAGATTAACAGGGCTAGCGGGAGTCAAAGATACGCAGTATTTT.

In this sample, this clone turned up once. This rearrangement joins TRBV27 to TRBJ2-1; the match to TRBD1 covers 7 bases. Germline V gene lookup returns CDR1 MNHEY and CDR2 SMNVEV (reference sequence). V was pared by 5 bases and J by 7 bases, with 5 bases of the junction left unmatched. The CDR3 consists of 13 residues. The chain's CDR3 is CASSVGGWNEQFF. The CDR3 region has the DNA TGTGCCAGCAGTGTAGGGGGCTGGAATGAGCAGTTCTTC.

The rearrangement links TRBV9 to TRBJ1-1; a possible D gene is TRBD1 (6 bases). Germline CDR1 SGDLS, CDR2 YYNGEE. The V and J ends lost 5 bases and 4 bases respectively, with 15 bases between them. The CDR3 is 14 amino acids. The CDR3 nucleotides are TGTGCCAGCAGTCCTCAGGGGAGTGGCACTGAAGCTTTCTTT. It codes for CASSPQGSGTEAFF. The full variable domain, rest sourced from reference TRBV9 and TRBJ1-1, is DSGVTQTPKHLITATGQRVTLRCSPRSGDLSVYWYQQSLDQGLQFLIQYYNGEERAKGNILERFSAQQFPDLHSELNLSSLELGDSALYFCASSPQGSGTEAFFGQGTRLTVV.

This clone was recorded once. V usage is TRBV27 and J usage is TRBJ2-7, with D maybe TRBD1 (5 bases). Trimming left V 10 bases short and J 5 bases short, with 24 bases between. This CDR3 contains 15 residues. Germline CDR1 MNHEY, CDR2 SMNVEV (reference sequence). Written as DNA, the CDR3 is TGTGCCACCCGAAATCCCACGCGACCCAGGGACGAGCAGTACTTC. It codes for CATRNPTRPRDEQYF.

This clone was observed a few times. Other DNA sequences in the sample encode the same CDR3. The chain recombines TRBV5-1 with TRBJ2-7; 9 bases agree with TRBD1. The germline V gene encodes CDR1 SGHRS and CDR2 YFSETQ. Trimming took 0 bases from V and 4 from J; bases not matched to a gene: 2. The CDR3 runs 14 residues. DNA of the CDR3: TGCGCCAGCAGCTTGGGGGGGACAGGGTACGAGCAGTACTTC. Its translation: CASSLGGTGYEQYF.

The chain combines TRBV7-9 with TRBJ1-4, with unresolved D. There are 16 residues in the CDR3. V gave up 5 bases and J gave up 8 bases, with 21 bases separating them. Germline CDR1 and CDR2: SEHNR and FQNEAQ (reference sequence). The CDR3 nucleotides are TGTGCCAGCAGCACTTCTCCAGCGGGAAGCCGCGAAAAACTGTTTTTT. It codes for CASSTSPAGSREKLFF. Supplemented by reference TRBV7-9 and TRBJ1-4, the full variable domain reads DTGVSQNPRHKITKRGQNVTFRCDPISEHNRLYWYRQTLGQGPEFLTYFQNEAQLEKSRLLSDRFSAERPKGSFSTLEIQRTEQGDSAMYLCASSTSPAGSREKLFFGSGTQLSVL.

The V gene is TRBV6-5, the J gene TRBJ2-7, with 7 bases fitting TRBD2. This CDR3 has 14 amino acids. Germline-derived CDR1 and CDR2 are MNHEY and SVGAGI. The ends lost 1 base at V and 5 bases at J; junction bases unmatched: 5. CDR3 residues: CASSYFGEGHEQYF. The CDR3 nucleotides are TGTGCCAGCAGTTACTTCGGGGAGGGGCACGAGCAGTACTTC.

This clone was seen only a few times. The CDR3 DNA is TGTGCCAGCAGCTTAGGTAACCGGAATGAAAAACTGTTTTTT. Its protein is CASSLGNRNEKLFF. The chain is built from TRBV7-9 and TRBJ1-4, with no clear D. Germline V lookup: CDR1 SEHNR, CDR2 FQNEAQ (reference sequence). V was clipped by 1 base and J by 5 bases, with 8 bases between them. This CDR3 comprises 14 residues.

V usage is TRBV21-1 and J usage is TRBJ1-2; TRBD1 is the table's D call, not checked against the DNA. TRBV21-1 is recorded as a pseudogene. The CDR3 is made up of 12 amino acids. The CDR3: CASSKLDMGDSF. The CDR3 nucleotides are TGTGCCAGCAGCAAGCTCGACATGGGGGACAGCTTC.

J is TRBJ1-2 and V is TRBV7-2; D uncertain. This CDR3 has 13 amino acids. Trimming removed 5 bases at V and 8 bases at J, with 15 bases between. Germline V lookup: CDR1 SGHTA, CDR2 FQGNSA. Here the CDR3 reads CASSLDPSAGYTF. CDR3 bases: TGTGCCAGCAGCCTTGACCCCAGTGCCGGCTACACCTTC.

The chain is built from TRBV5-4 and TRBJ2-7; D call uncertain. This CDR3 has 13 amino acids. Trimming left V 0 bases short and J 0 bases short, with 4 bases between. Germline values: CDR1 SGHNT, CDR2 YYREEE (reference sequence). Written as DNA, the CDR3 is TGTGCCAGCAGCTTGGCCTACTCCTACGAGCAGTACTTC. Translated: CASSLAYSYEQYF.

Note on this clone: The same CDR3 is also encoded by other DNA sequences in this sample. V usage is TRBV30 and J usage is TRBJ1-1; D is uncertain. Trimming removed 2 bases from V and 1 base from J, with 8 bases in between. Germline V gene lookup returns CDR1 GTSNPN and CDR2 SVGIG (reference sequence). CDR3 length: 13 amino acids. The CDR3 region is CAWSLGRNTEAFF. The CDR3, as DNA: TGTGCCTGGAGTTTAGGGCGGAACACTGAAGCTTTCTTT.

The chain is built from TRBV7-7 and TRBJ1-2, with D unclear. The CDR3 has 15 amino acids. The germline V gene has CDR1 SSHAT and CDR2 FNYEAQ (reference sequence). V lost 5 bases and J 6 bases, leaving 19 bases between the germline ends. The CDR3 sequence: CASSPLETRIDGYTF. As DNA, the CDR3 is TGTGCCAGCAGCCCCCTGGAGACAAGGATAGATGGCTACACCTTC.

V is TRBV28 and J is TRBJ1-1; no reliable D call. Looked up from germline, CDR1 is MDHEN and CDR2 is SYDVKM. Between the trimmed V and J ends, which lost 3 bases and 5 bases, there was a span of 13 bases. The CDR3 is 14 residues long. In DNA form, the CDR3 reads TGTGCCAGCAGTTTCCAGGTGGTCGGGACTGAAGCTTTCTTT. Encoded protein: CASSFQVVGTEAFF.

The chain links TRBV30 to TRBJ2-1; a weak D match, TRBD2 (5 bases). Germline lookup yields CDR1 GTSNPN and CDR2 SVGIG (reference sequence). The CDR3 sequence is 13 residues long. Trimming stripped 0 bases from V and 10 bases from J, with 13 bases between. CDR3 sequence reads: CAWSVGVDYEQFF. CDR3 nucleotide sequence: TGTGCCTGGAGTGTAGGAGTCGACTACGAGCAGTTCTTC.

Regarding this clone: Other DNA sequences in the same sample also yield this CDR3. This rearrangement joins TRBV28 to TRBJ2-2; no reliable D call. CDR3 length: 12 amino acids. V was cut by 5 bases and J by 1 base, with 2 bases left in between. Germline CDR1 is MDHEN and CDR2 is SYDVKM. The CDR3 sequence is CASSLNTGELFF. The CDR3 nucleotides read TGTGCCAGCAGTCTGAACACCGGGGAGCTGTTTTTT.

In its sample, this clone was seen once. V usage is TRBV9 and J usage is TRBJ2-1; 13 bases fit TRBD2. The CDR3 is 15 residues long. V was clipped by 1 base and J by 7 bases; unmatched bases: 2. Germline V gives CDR1 SGDLS, CDR2 YYNGEE. The CDR3 region is CASSVKGLAGNEQFF. The CDR3 DNA is TGTGCCAGCAGCGTAAAGGGACTAGCGGGAAATGAGCAGTTCTTC.

A single count supports this clone. The gene calls are TRBV6-5 and TRBJ2-5, with D perhaps matching TRBD1 (7 bases). Trimming shortened V by 6 bases and J by 10 bases, and 18 bases separated the two germline ends. CDR3 size: 13 residues. Germline values: CDR1 MNHEY, CDR2 SVGAGI. Here the CDR3 reads CASRTTGEAIQYF. The CDR3 DNA sequence: TGTGCCAGCAGGACCACAGGGGAGGCGATCCAGTACTTC.

The genes are TRBV7-3 and TRBJ2-7; D gene unclear. V was shortened by 1 base and J by 9 bases, with 13 bases between the two germline ends. Germline values: CDR1 SGHTA, CDR2 FQGTGA. The CDR3 runs to 13 residues. The CDR3 spells CASSLRALARQYF. CDR3 DNA: TGTGCCAGCAGCTTAAGGGCCCTTGCGCGGCAGTACTTC.

The CDR3 reads CASSISGRATYEQYF. CDR3 sequence (DNA): TGTGCCAGTAGTATAAGTGGGAGGGCTACGTACGAGCAGTACTTC. The chain joins TRBV19 to TRBJ2-7, with 7 bases fitting TRBD2. CDR3 length equals 15 residues. Germline values: CDR1 LNHDA, CDR2 SQIVND (reference sequence). V lost 2 bases and J lost 4; bases outside the gene matches: 8.